The sequence of this T cell receptor (beta chain) was determined in a study of T cell responses to AZD1222 COVID-19 vaccine (dated by TCRdb to the early 2020s). About the investigation overall: Because spike-specific TCR depth and breadth did not differ between the two schedules, AZD1222 recipients who got a second dose at roughly 4 weeks were pooled with those who got a second dose at roughly 12 weeks. A total of approximately 240 trial participants underwent TCR sequencing, of whom approximately 200 had received two doses of AZD1222 and 26 had received two doses of the MenACWY control vaccine. Trial participants were enrolled by age into 18-55, 56-69 and 70-plus year subgroups, with roughly 160, 29 and 62 TCR-sequenced participants respectively.

Findings and caveats that apply to the study as a whole: The vaccine-associated CD4 TCRs covered the entire spike protein, and the dominant responses fell in regions 160-218 and 743-854. In the small 56-69-year group, the increase in depth fell short of significance, most likely because of low power. After two AZD1222 doses, both the breadth and the depth of spike-specific TCRs were significantly higher than at day 0 and than in MenACWY recipients. Because no samples from the day 14 peak response were available, repertoires could be characterized only after the peak T cell response. Participants were mostly white British, with more females than males. The authors suggested clonal diversity may have been underestimated. Reportedly, close to half of the unique spike-specific TCRs recognized epitopes lying outside the regions that are mutated in the B.1.351 and B.1.1.7 variants. Conclusions about previously exposed vaccinees are limited because only 6 or 7 AZD1222 recipients were SARS-CoV-2 seropositive at baseline.

In the case of this clone: Its antigen target is currently unknown. No base qualities exist here, and no much larger clone lies one base off it.

The CDR3 regions of human TCRbeta chains were subjected to immunosequencing. As for how the authors treated the data: Repertoire TCRs were matched against a reference library of SARS-CoV-2-specific TCRs generated with the MIRA antigen-specificity platform. Breadth meant the fraction of unique TCRs that were SARS-CoV-2-associated, whereas depth meant the fraction of total T cells that were SARS-CoV-2-associated. Using the MIRA data, each spike-specific TCR was assigned both to the spike region to which the TCR was reactive and to a CD4 or CD8 class. Log10-transformed breadth and depth values were compared by one-way ANOVA with Sidak's multiple comparisons tests. TCRdb stores this immuneACCESS table with in-frame sequences only. Part of the clones is absent; in the studies checked, under half of the shortfall reflects unresolved V genes, and no reason is known for the rest. V and J calls and clone size are given by that table; D and trimming were obtained from the DNA. The table for this sample lists 180,000 or so clones; approximately 86% of them were counted only once. Jointly, the top ten make up 7.7% of the sample.

V loses 5 bases at its end and J loses 2 bases; junction bases beyond the gene matches: 12. The CDR3 holds 17 amino acids from the cysteine to the phenylalanine. Only the CDR3 DNA stays, 51 bases, in frame from base 1. The germline V gene provides CDR1 SGHAT and CDR2 FQNNGV. The time point label on this specimen signifies: baseline before first vaccination. The vaccinee samples were drawn from two UK trials, COV001 and COV002, one of which was a single-blind randomized controlled phase 2/3 trial testing AZD1222 (ChAdOx1 nCoV-19) in healthy adults. Trial participant PBMC samples were collected at day 0 and day 28 after the second dose for TCRbeta chain sequencing.

The rearranged segments are TRBV11-2 and TRBJ2-3, with 8 junctional bases fitting TRBD2. The clonotype was recovered from an adult in good health. The source was peripheral blood, collected on day 0 of AZD1222 vaccination. This receptor carries the CDR3 CASSRRGAGALTDTQYF. At the DNA level, the sequence is TGTGCCAGCAGCCGCCGGGGAGCGGGGGCCCTCACAGATACGCAGTATTTT.